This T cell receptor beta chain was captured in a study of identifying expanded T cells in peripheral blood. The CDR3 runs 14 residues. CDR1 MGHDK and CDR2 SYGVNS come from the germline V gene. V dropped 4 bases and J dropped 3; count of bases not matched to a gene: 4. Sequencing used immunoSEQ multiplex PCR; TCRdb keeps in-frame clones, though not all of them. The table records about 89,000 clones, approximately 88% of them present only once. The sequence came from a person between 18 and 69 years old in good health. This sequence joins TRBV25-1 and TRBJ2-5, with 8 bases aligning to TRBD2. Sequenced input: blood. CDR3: CASSAMRGEETQYF. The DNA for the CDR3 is TGTGCCAGCAGTGCCATGCGGGGGGAAGAGACCCAGTACTTC.